One sample yielded the 18 T cell receptor beta chains listed below, sequenced in a study of blood T cell repertoires in COVID-19. Method: immunoSEQ multiplex PCR; TCRdb's copy keeps in-frame clones and lacks some. Among a few hundred thousand clones, more than 70% were seen once, and the ten largest hold about 3.9%. Sample: peripheral blood. Receptors were obtained from a woman of 80 years or more with acute or convalescent COVID-19.

CDR3 sequence: CASSPSGAYNEQFF. The CDR3, as DNA: TGTGCCAGCTCTCCCAGCGGGGCTTACAATGAGCAGTTCTTC. This chain connects TRBV18 to TRBJ2-1, with 7 positions matching TRBD2. This CDR3 region has 14 residues. Germline CDR1 reads KGHSH; CDR2 reads LQKENI. The ends lost 6 bases at V and 4 bases at J; junction bases unmatched: 6.

This clone has a single count. V gene TRBV4-1 combines with J gene TRBJ2-7; the match to TRBD1 covers 7 bases. Germline V gene lookup returns CDR1 MGHRA and CDR2 YSYEKL. The CDR3 has 17 residues. V dropped 4 bases and J dropped 5; count of bases not matched to a gene: 17. The CDR3 spells CASSRKGGEGAMDEQYF. In DNA, the CDR3 is TGCGCCAGCAGCCGCAAAGGGGGTGAGGGGGCTATGGACGAGCAGTACTTC.

The chain uses TRBV7-9 and TRBJ2-5, with D perhaps matching TRBD1 (7 bases). With 5 bases removed from V and 4 bases from J, the gap between germline ends came to 17 bases. The CDR3 totals 15 residues. CDR1 is SEHNR, CDR2 FQNEAQ, per germline (reference sequence). The CDR3 protein is CASSQMRQGGETQYF. Written as DNA, the CDR3 is TGTGCCAGCAGCCAAATGAGACAGGGAGGAGAGACCCAGTACTTC.

V usage is TRBV5-5 and J usage is TRBJ2-6; maybe TRBD1 (6 bases). The germline CDR1 and CDR2 sequences are SGHKS and YYEKEE (reference sequence). This CDR3 comprises 16 residues. V was trimmed by 0 bases and J by 1 base, leaving 8 bases between them. CDR3 region: CASSLVGGSGANVLTF. CDR3 nucleotide sequence: TGTGCCAGCAGCTTGGTAGGGGGATCTGGGGCCAACGTCCTGACTTTC.

This clone appeared once. The chain couples TRBV5-6 to TRBJ2-3; TRBD1 agrees at 8 bases. Germline CDR1 and CDR2: SGHDT and YYEEEE. The trim removed 3 bases at V and 3 bases at J, leaving 6 bases unmatched. The CDR3 extends over 15 amino acids. CDR3 amino acids: CASSSGQGRTDTQYF. The CDR3 DNA is TGTGCCAGCAGCTCTGGACAGGGAAGGACAGATACGCAGTATTTT. The full variable domain, with the rest looked up from reference TRBV5-6 and TRBJ2-3, is DAGVTQSPTHLIKTRGQQVTLRCSPKSGHDTVSWYQQALGQGPQFIFQYYEEEERQRGNFPDRFSGHQFPNYSSELNVNALLLGDSALYLCASSSGQGRTDTQYFGPGTRLTVL.

The chain joins TRBV27 to TRBJ2-7; the match to TRBD1 covers 7 bases. The CDR3 is 14 amino acids. In germline, CDR1 is MNHEY, CDR2 SMNVEV (reference sequence). Trimming at V came to 2 bases and at J to 0 bases, leaving 1 base not matched to a gene. The DNA of the CDR3 is TGTGCCAGCAGTTTACCAGGGGGCTCCTACGAGCAGTACTTC. Its translation: CASSLPGGSYEQYF.

J is TRBJ1-1 and V is TRBV20-1; the D is unclear. This CDR3 has 12 residues. V was shortened by 3 bases and J by 2 bases, with 7 bases between the two germline ends. CDR1 and CDR2 from the germline V gene are DFQATT and SNEGSKA (reference sequence). CDR3 protein: CSASSLNTEAFF. The CDR3 DNA follows: TGCAGTGCTAGTTCCCTTAACACTGAAGCTTTCTTT.

This chain links TRBV29-1 with TRBJ1-4; no clear D gene. The CDR3 contains 13 residues. V gave up 4 bases and J gave up 7 bases, with 13 bases separating them. CDR1 and CDR2 from the germline V gene are SQVTM and ANQGSEA. The CDR3 region is CSVVEVIGEKLFF. The CDR3 nucleotides read TGCAGCGTTGTGGAGGTAATTGGTGAAAAACTGTTTTTT.

This chain uses TRBV3-1 (or the pseudogene TRBV3-2) with TRBJ2-3; D may be TRBD2 (6 bases). CDR1 is LGHDT, CDR2 YNNKEL, per germline (reference sequence). This CDR3 contains 15 residues. V was trimmed by 6 bases and J by 0 bases, leaving 13 bases between them. The CDR3 region has the DNA TGTGCCAGCAGAAGAGGCGGGGCTAGCACAGATACGCAGTATTTT. Translation: CASRRGGASTDTQYF.

The chain's CDR3 is CASSPGTSGGRSSYEQYF. DNA of the CDR3: TGTGCCAGCAGCCCGGGGACTAGCGGGGGCAGGAGCTCCTACGAGCAGTACTTC. The chain has TRBV5-4 and TRBJ2-7; 14 bases fit TRBD2. The junction had 9 bases not matched to a gene; V was cut back by 4 bases and J by 0 bases. The CDR3 has 18 residues. CDR1 and CDR2 (germline): SGHNT, YYREEE (reference sequence).

The chain is built from TRBV11-3 and TRBJ2-2; TRBD1 aligns across 9 bases. Germline V CDR1 and CDR2: SGHNT, YENEEA. The V segment lost 3 bases and the J segment 3 bases; nucleotides outside the gene matches: 5. The CDR3 loop spans 16 amino acids. CDR3 DNA: TGTGCCAGCAGCTTTGGACAGGGGTCGTACACCGGGGAGCTGTTTTTT. Encoded protein: CASSFGQGSYTGELFF.

The chain carries TRBV28 and TRBJ1-1; 11 bases fit TRBD1. Germline V lookup: CDR1 MDHEN, CDR2 SYDVKM. CDR3 length: 17 amino acids. J gave up 2 bases and V 5 bases, and 10 bases lay outside the gene matches. CDR3 nucleotide sequence: TGTGCCAGCAGTATTCGGACAGGGGGCGGGGGTAACACTGAAGCTTTCTTT. This sequence encodes CASSIRTGGGGNTEAFF.

The rearrangement uses TRBV7-2 and TRBJ1-2; possibly TRBD1 for D (5 bases). CDR3 length: 15 amino acids. The V end was cut by 1 base, the J end by 2 bases, with 11 bases between. CDR1 and CDR2 from the germline V gene are SGHTA and FQGNSA. The DNA for the CDR3 is TGTGCCAGCAGCTTAGGGGCAGGGTGGAACTATGGCTACACCTTC. It translates to CASSLGAGWNYGYTF.

The genes are TRBV21-1 and TRBJ1-2. TRBV21-1 is labeled a pseudogene. The CDR3 covers 13 residues. CDR3 DNA: TGTGCCAGCAGCGCGGTGTTAGAAGATGGCTACACCTTC. As protein: CASSAVLEDGYTF.

The chain has TRBV4-1 and TRBJ1-2; 8 bases match TRBD1. Germline CDR1 MGHRA, CDR2 YSYEKL. The CDR3 has 15 amino acids. After removal of 1 base from V and 5 bases from J, the junction contained 6 bases not matched to a gene. The CDR3 DNA is TGCGCCAGCAGCCAAGCGGAGACAGGGGCTTATGGCTACACCTTC. Translating it yields CASSQAETGAYGYTF.

The sample holds one count of this clone. The chain links TRBV5-6 to TRBJ1-3; D remains unclear. CDR3 length: 12 amino acids. CDR1 is SGHDT and CDR2 is YYEEEE in the germline V gene. Trimming cost V 1 base and J 4 bases, with 3 bases left between them. The CDR3 spells CASSLTGNTIYF. The CDR3, as DNA: TGTGCCAGCAGCTTGACAGGAAACACCATATATTTT.

This clone was picked up a small number of times. This chain uses TRBV3-1 (or the pseudogene TRBV3-2) with TRBJ1-1; the D gene is possibly TRBD1 (5 bases). Germline CDR1 reads LGHDT; CDR2 reads YNNKEL (reference sequence). V lost 0 bases and J 8 bases, leaving 10 bases between the germline ends. The CDR3 is 13 residues long. CDR3 loop: CASSQDYRLEAFF. The CDR3 DNA reads TGTGCCAGCAGCCAAGACTACAGGTTAGAAGCTTTCTTT.

The chain has TRBV7-2 and TRBJ2-7; the match to TRBD2 covers 11 bases. The V gene's germline CDR1 is SGHTA and CDR2 FQGNSA. The length of the CDR3 is 14 residues. With V trimmed by 3 bases and J by 5 bases, 3 bases remained unmatched. For the CDR3, the DNA is TGTGCCAGCAGCTTGGGACTAGCGGTAGACGAGCAGTACTTC. It encodes CASSLGLAVDEQYF.